This TCR beta chain was recorded in a study of T cells in Graves' hyperthyroidism and ophthalmopathy. Study-level findings and limits: For ophthalmopathy, model prediction preceded onset by a median approximately 6 months. Expanded thyroid clonotypes (above 0.001) were mostly also found in blood.

J was trimmed by 7 bases and V by 1 base; bases with no gene match: 2. Germline-derived CDR1 and CDR2 are LGHDT and YNNKEL (reference sequence). The CDR3 is 14 amino acids. This clonotype has a count of ten or more. Its target is unknown. The TCR beta CDR3 regions underwent amplification using RNA transcripts as the source. RT-PCR in the first round (using the HTBI primer set) targeted the TCR CDR3. TCRdb re-derived calls from the multiplex PCR reads in MiXCR, one entry per CDR3 protein. The table shows around 530,000 distinct CDR3 sequences, with 17% occurring only once. Extraction of PBMCs used roughly 9.4 ml of fresh peripheral blood.

The chain uses TRBV3-1 and TRBJ2-1; 9 nucleotides align to TRBD2. The sequenced sample consisted of blood. The receptor comes from a woman between 18 and 29 years old with Graves' ophthalmopathy. In nucleotides, the CDR3 is TGTGCCAGCAGCCAAGCCCTAGCGGGAAATGAGCAGTTCTTC. The encoded protein is CASSQALAGNEQFF.